These T cell receptor beta chains were read from a single sample in a study of beta chain features in type 1 diabetes. TCRdb's copy holds only in-frame clones and misses some; the assay was immunoSEQ multiplex PCR. The sample lists approximately 120,000 clones, almost 40% occurring once. Input material: stem cell memory CD4+ T cells from blood. These receptors all come from a woman aged 18-29 years in good health. Each CDR3 is given with its conserved first and last residue. The order of the fields is V gene, D gene, J gene, clone size, CDR3 DNA, CDR3 protein. The D gene is left open where the match is weak. Clone size is given for some rows only: seen once, a few or many times, or a class if the clone is expanded.

V gene: TRBV5-1; D gene: -; J gene: TRBJ2-1; clone size: -; CDR3 DNA: TGCGCCAGCAGCTTGAGCAGGATGTATGATAGTGAGCAGTTCTTC; CDR3 protein: CASSLSRMYDSEQFF
V gene: TRBV5-1; D gene: TRBD2; J gene: TRBJ2-1; clone size: -; CDR3 DNA: TGCGCCAGCAGCTTAGGACTAGCGGGAGGGCCACGGGGATACAATGAGCAGTTCTTC; CDR3 protein: CASSLGLAGGPRGYNEQFF
V gene: TRBV7-8; D gene: -; J gene: TRBJ1-5; clone size: -; CDR3 DNA: TGTGCCAGCAGCCCCGAGAGGGTTAGCAATCAGCCCCAGCATTTT; CDR3 protein: CASSPERVSNQPQHF
V gene: TRBV30; D gene: -; J gene: TRBJ1-1; clone size: -; CDR3 DNA: TGTGCCTGGAGTAAATCGCGGAACACTGAAGCTTTCTTT; CDR3 protein: CAWSKSRNTEAFF
V gene: TRBV27; D gene: -; J gene: TRBJ1-1; clone size: few; CDR3 DNA: TGTGCCAGCAGAGGTATATTGGGAGGTGAAGCTTTCTTT; CDR3 protein: CASRGILGGEAFF
V gene: TRBV11-2; D gene: -; J gene: TRBJ2-5; clone size: -; CDR3 DNA: TGTGCCAGCAGCCCTGGCAGAGAGACCCAGTACTTC; CDR3 protein: CASSPGRETQYF
V gene: TRBV5-4; D gene: TRBD1; J gene: TRBJ1-2; clone size: -; CDR3 DNA: TGTGCCAGCAGCTACGACAGGGGCTATGGCTACACCTTC; CDR3 protein: CASSYDRGYGYTF
V gene: TRBV7-6; D gene: TRBD1; J gene: TRBJ1-4; clone size: few; CDR3 DNA: TGTGCCAGCAGCTTATTGGGACAGCTTAATGAAAAACTGTTTTTT; CDR3 protein: CASSLLGQLNEKLFF
V gene: TRBV11-2; D gene: TRBD2; J gene: TRBJ2-1; clone size: few; CDR3 DNA: TGTGCCAGCAGCCGAGGGGGGACTAGCCTTATCGATGAGCAGTTCTTC; CDR3 protein: CASSRGGTSLIDEQFF
V gene: TRBV29-1; D gene: TRBD2; J gene: TRBJ2-5; clone size: -; CDR3 DNA: TGCAGCGTTGGGTCTTGGACTAGCGGGAGTGGGACCCAGTACTTC; CDR3 protein: CSVGSWTSGSGTQYF
V gene: TRBV5-1; D gene: TRBD1; J gene: TRBJ2-5; clone size: once; CDR3 DNA: TGCGCCAGCAGCTTGGGGGACAGGGTCCAAGAGACCCAGTACTTC; CDR3 protein: CASSLGDRVQETQYF
V gene: TRBV7-2; D gene: TRBD2; J gene: TRBJ2-3; clone size: few; CDR3 DNA: TGTGCCAGCACCAATCAACCGCCGGGACTAGCGGGAGGAAATACGCAGTATTTT; CDR3 protein: CASTNQPPGLAGGNTQYF
V gene: TRBV4-1; D gene: -; J gene: TRBJ2-3; clone size: -; CDR3 DNA: TGCGCCAGCAGCCCTCTCCGGGTATCAGATACGCAGTATTTT; CDR3 protein: CASSPLRVSDTQYF
V gene: TRBV5-1; D gene: TRBD2; J gene: TRBJ2-7; clone size: -; CDR3 DNA: TGCGCCAGCAGCCCCCGACTAGCGCCGACCTACGAGCAGTACTTC; CDR3 protein: CASSPRLAPTYEQYF
V gene: TRBV5-1; D gene: TRBD1; J gene: TRBJ1-2; clone size: few; CDR3 DNA: TGCGCCAGCAGCGAAACGACAGGGGGCTATGGCTACACCTTC; CDR3 protein: CASSETTGGYGYTF
V gene: TRBV7-2; D gene: -; J gene: TRBJ1-4; clone size: -; CDR3 DNA: TGTGCCAGCAGCTTATCAAGGGCGGGCGAAAAACTGTTTTTT; CDR3 protein: CASSLSRAGEKLFF
V gene: TRBV9; D gene: TRBD1; J gene: TRBJ2-1; clone size: -; CDR3 DNA: TGTGCCAGCAGCTCGCGGGGACAGGGGGTTAGCTCCTACAATGAGCAGTTCTTC; CDR3 protein: CASSSRGQGVSSYNEQFF
V gene: TRBV9; D gene: -; J gene: TRBJ2-7; clone size: few; CDR3 DNA: TGTGCCAGCAGCGCAGGGGTTCCCTACGAGCAGTACTTC; CDR3 protein: CASSAGVPYEQYF
V gene: TRBV4-2; D gene: -; J gene: TRBJ2-1; clone size: -; CDR3 DNA: TGTGCCAGCAGCCAAAAACCCTTGCGGAGCTACAATGAGCAGTTCTTC; CDR3 protein: CASSQKPLRSYNEQFF
V gene: TRBV29-1; D gene: TRBD2; J gene: TRBJ2-7; clone size: -; CDR3 DNA: TGCAGCGTTGAAGATCGAGGTAGCGGGAGAAGTTACGAGCAGTACTTC; CDR3 protein: CSVEDRGSGRSYEQYF
V gene: TRBV15; D gene: -; J gene: TRBJ1-1; clone size: -; CDR3 DNA: TGTGCCACCAGCAGAGATTGGGGGACATTCGGTAACACTGAAGCTTTCTTT; CDR3 protein: CATSRDWGTFGNTEAFF
V gene: TRBV28; D gene: -; J gene: TRBJ2-7; clone size: -; CDR3 DNA: TGTGCCAGCAGTTTATACTCCGAGCAGTACTTC; CDR3 protein: CASSLYSEQYF
V gene: TRBV11-2; D gene: TRBD2; J gene: TRBJ2-7; clone size: -; CDR3 DNA: TGTGCCAGCAGCTTAGTCAGGACTAGCGGGAGCGAGCAGTACTTC; CDR3 protein: CASSLVRTSGSEQYF
V gene: TRBV12-5; D gene: TRBD2; J gene: TRBJ2-1; clone size: -; CDR3 DNA: TGTGCTAGTGGTTTGGGCACGACTAGCGGGAGATCGAGGAATGAGCAGTTCTTC; CDR3 protein: CASGLGTTSGRSRNEQFF
V gene: TRBV29-1; D gene: -; J gene: TRBJ1-1; clone size: -; CDR3 DNA: TGCAGCGTTCATAATAGCGGCACTGAAGCTTTCTTT; CDR3 protein: CSVHNSGTEAFF
V gene: TRBV28; D gene: -; J gene: TRBJ2-7; clone size: few; CDR3 DNA: TGTGCCAGCAGTTTAGGTGGGAGGTACGAGCAGTACTTC; CDR3 protein: CASSLGGRYEQYF
V gene: TRBV27; D gene: -; J gene: TRBJ1-4; clone size: -; CDR3 DNA: TGTGCCAGCAGCCGGGGGGCCCGGGAAAAACTGTTTTTT; CDR3 protein: CASSRGAREKLFF
V gene: TRBV7-9; D gene: -; J gene: TRBJ2-5; clone size: few; CDR3 DNA: TGTGCCAGCAGCTTAGTCACTCAAGAGACCCAGTACTTC; CDR3 protein: CASSLVTQETQYF
V gene: TRBV9; D gene: -; J gene: TRBJ2-7; clone size: -; CDR3 DNA: TGTGCCAGCAGCCCTCGACAGGTCTCCTACGAGCAGTACTTC; CDR3 protein: CASSPRQVSYEQYF
V gene: TRBV7-2; D gene: -; J gene: TRBJ2-3; clone size: -; CDR3 DNA: TGTGCCAGCAGCTTCATCACAGATACGCAGTATTTT; CDR3 protein: CASSFITDTQYF
V gene: TRBV27; D gene: TRBD1; J gene: TRBJ1-5; clone size: -; CDR3 DNA: TGTGCCAGCAGGACAGGGGGGAACGGACAGCCCCAGCATTTT; CDR3 protein: CASRTGGNGQPQHF
V gene: TRBV11-2; D gene: TRBD2; J gene: TRBJ2-1; clone size: -; CDR3 DNA: TGTGCCAGCAGCTTGTATAGCGGGAGGTCGAGCAATGAGCAGTTCTTC; CDR3 protein: CASSLYSGRSSNEQFF
V gene: TRBV6-4; D gene: -; J gene: TRBJ2-2; clone size: -; CDR3 DNA: TGTGCCAGCAGAGCAGGGCCGAACACCGGGGAGCTGTTTTTT; CDR3 protein: CASRAGPNTGELFF
V gene: TRBV7-2; D gene: -; J gene: TRBJ2-7; clone size: -; CDR3 DNA: TGTGCCAGCAGCTTCGGGAGTAACGAGCAGTACTTC; CDR3 protein: CASSFGSNEQYF
V gene: TRBV28; D gene: -; J gene: TRBJ1-3; clone size: -; CDR3 DNA: TGTGCCAGCAGTTTATGGGCCAAGGGAAACACCATATATTTT; CDR3 protein: CASSLWAKGNTIYF
V gene: TRBV28; D gene: -; J gene: TRBJ2-4; clone size: -; CDR3 DNA: TGTGCCAGCAGTCCCTTAGGCAGGCAGGACATTCAGTACTTC; CDR3 protein: CASSPLGRQDIQYF
V gene: TRBV6-1; D gene: TRBD2; J gene: TRBJ2-7; clone size: -; CDR3 DNA: TGTGCCAGCAGTGAAGGCGGGACTAGCTTCTACGAGCAGTACTTC; CDR3 protein: CASSEGGTSFYEQYF
V gene: TRBV7-9; D gene: -; J gene: TRBJ2-2; clone size: -; CDR3 DNA: TGTGCCAGCAGAAAAGCGGGGGAGCTGTTTTTT; CDR3 protein: CASRKAGELFF
V gene: TRBV6-5; D gene: -; J gene: TRBJ2-3; clone size: -; CDR3 DNA: TGTGCCAGCAGTCATATTAGCGGCACAGATACGCAGTATTTT; CDR3 protein: CASSHISGTDTQYF
V gene: TRBV9; D gene: TRBD2; J gene: TRBJ2-1; clone size: -; CDR3 DNA: TGTGCCAGCAGCGTAGGGACTAGCGGGAGAGGCAACAATGAGCAGTTCTTC; CDR3 protein: CASSVGTSGRGNNEQFF
V gene: TRBV2; D gene: -; J gene: TRBJ2-3; clone size: few; CDR3 DNA: TGTGCCGTAAGAGCGCACAGCACAGATACGCAGTATTTT; CDR3 protein: CAVRAHSTDTQYF
V gene: TRBV7-9; D gene: TRBD2; J gene: TRBJ2-7; clone size: few; CDR3 DNA: TGTGCCAGCAGCTTAGTTATGGCTAGCGGGAGTTCGACCGAGCAGTACTTC; CDR3 protein: CASSLVMASGSSTEQYF
V gene: TRBV5-5; D gene: TRBD1; J gene: TRBJ2-7; clone size: -; CDR3 DNA: TGTGCCAGCAGCCCACCCGGGACAGGGGGCTACGAGCAGTACTTC; CDR3 protein: CASSPPGTGGYEQYF
V gene: TRBV6-6; D gene: -; J gene: TRBJ2-1; clone size: -; CDR3 DNA: TGTGCCAGCAGTTCGCGTATCTACAATGAGCAGTTCTTC; CDR3 protein: CASSSRIYNEQFF
V gene: TRBV2; D gene: -; J gene: TRBJ2-7; clone size: -; CDR3 DNA: TGTGCCAGCGCCTGGGGCAGGGGAACCTACGAGCAGTACTTC; CDR3 protein: CASAWGRGTYEQYF
V gene: TRBV28; D gene: -; J gene: TRBJ2-7; clone size: few; CDR3 DNA: TGTGCCAGCAGTACCTCGGGGTTCGGAGTCTACGAGCAGTACTTC; CDR3 protein: CASSTSGFGVYEQYF
V gene: TRBV9; D gene: TRBD1; J gene: TRBJ2-5; clone size: -; CDR3 DNA: TGTGCCAGCAGCGGGGGACAGCAAGAGACCCAGTACTTC; CDR3 protein: CASSGGQQETQYF
V gene: TRBV7-9; D gene: TRBD1; J gene: TRBJ2-2; clone size: -; CDR3 DNA: TGTGCCAGCGACAGGGGGCTCTACACCGGGGAGCTGTTTTTT; CDR3 protein: CASDRGLYTGELFF